Below, 14 T cell receptor beta chains from the same sample are listed, as sequenced in a study of blood T cell repertoires in COVID-19. Only in-frame clones appear in the TCRdb table, and some are missing; sequencing was by immunoSEQ multiplex PCR. This table holds about 130,000 clones, approximately 85% found once. Sequenced sample: peripheral blood. These receptors all come from a human donor in a cohort sampled during active COVID-19.

The chain recombines TRBV5-5 with TRBJ2-3; 7 positions match TRBD2. Per germline, CDR1 SGHKS and CDR2 YYEKEE (reference sequence). The ends lost 1 base at V and 5 bases at J; junction bases unmatched: 10. The CDR3 consists of 16 residues. The CDR3 loop reads CASSLSSGLVVDTQYF. The DNA of the CDR3 is TGTGCCAGCAGCTTGTCATCAGGACTAGTAGTAGATACGCAGTATTTT. The full variable domain, with the rest looked up from reference TRBV5-5 and TRBJ2-3, is DAGVTQSPTHLIKTRGQQVTLRCSPISGHKSVSWYQQVLGQGPQFIFQYYEKEERGRGNFPDRFSARQFPNYSSELNVNALLLGDSALYLCASSLSSGLVVDTQYFGPGTRLTVL.

V and J are TRBV2 and TRBJ1-5; TRBD1 agrees at 7 bases. With 7 bases clipped from V and 0 bases from J, the junction kept 6 bases outside the gene matches. The CDR3 runs 15 residues. Per germline, CDR1 SNHLY and CDR2 FYNNEI. CDR3 amino acids: CASTPDRYSNQPQHF. In DNA form, the CDR3 reads TGTGCCAGCACTCCGGACAGGTATAGCAATCAGCCCCAGCATTTT.

This chain connects TRBV27 to TRBJ2-7; possibly TRBD2 for D (6 bases). This CDR3 region has 14 residues. Germline CDR1 MNHEY, CDR2 SMNVEV (reference sequence). Trimming stripped 10 bases from V and 0 bases from J, with 16 bases between. The CDR3 loop is CATRNSGSSYEQYV. The CDR3 DNA reads TGTGCCACCAGGAATAGCGGTAGCTCCTACGAGCAGTACGTC.

The J gene is TRBJ2-6, the V gene TRBV6-6; D possibly corresponds to TRBD1 (6 bases). The CDR3 runs to 15 residues. Germline V gene lookup returns CDR1 MNHNY and CDR2 SVGAGI (reference sequence). Trimming cost V 6 bases and J 3 bases, with 12 bases left between them. The CDR3, as DNA: TGTGCCAGCAGCCACAGGGAAGGTGGGGCCAACGTCCTGACTTTC. It is translated as CASSHREGGANVLTF.

As to this clone: One end of the junction is discordant with germline, which a read error may explain. The V call is TRBV3-1 (or the pseudogene TRBV3-2), the J call TRBJ1-2; possibly TRBD1 for D (5 bases). Germline CDR1 is LGHDT and CDR2 is YNNKEL (reference sequence). This CDR3 is built from 14 residues. The CDR3 sequence: CASSQGQGNYGYTF. CDR3 nucleotide sequence: TGTGCCAGCAGTCAAGGGCAGGGTAACTATGGCTACACCTTC.

The CDR3 is CASSLETGLLPGYTF. CDR3 nucleotides: TGTGCCAGCAGCTTAGAGACAGGCCTGCTTCCTGGCTACACCTTC. V and J are TRBV7-9 and TRBJ1-2; TRBD1 might be the D (6 bases). Germline V CDR1 and CDR2: SEHNR, FQNEAQ (reference sequence). Trimming pared 1 base from V and 7 bases from J, leaving 16 bases between. The CDR3 has 15 amino acids.

In DNA form, the CDR3 reads TGTGCCAGCAGCCTCGAGGCCACATCCGATGGCTACACCTTC. Translated: CASSLEATSDGYTF. V and J are TRBV3-1 (or the pseudogene TRBV3-2) and TRBJ1-2; D unclear. V was clipped by 4 bases and J by 6 bases, with 15 bases between them. CDR1 LGHDT and CDR2 YNNKEL come from the germline V gene (reference sequence). This CDR3 region has 14 residues.

V and J are TRBV2 and TRBJ1-5; D may be TRBD1 (5 bases). Trimming stripped 5 bases from V and 1 base from J, with 9 bases between. Germline CDR1 is SNHLY and CDR2 is FYNNEI. The CDR3 has 14 residues. The CDR3: CASSRQWSNQPQHF. CDR3 DNA: TGTGCCAGCAGTCGACAGTGGAGCAATCAGCCCCAGCATTTT.

The V call is TRBV30, the J call TRBJ2-2, with D maybe TRBD1 (6 bases). V shed 1 base and J shed 2 bases, with 17 bases lying between them. This CDR3 region has 17 residues. CDR1 is GTSNPN and CDR2 is SVGIG in the germline V gene (reference sequence). The CDR3 DNA sequence: TGTGCCTGGAGTGGAGGGTTACAGGGATTAAACACCGGGGAGCTGTTTTTT. It codes for CAWSGGLQGLNTGELFF.

CDR3 DNA sequence: TGTGCCACCAGTGATTTAGGCGGTCAGAGCTCCTACAATGAGCAGTTCTTC. Its translation: CATSDLGGQSSYNEQFF. This sequence joins TRBV24-1 and TRBJ2-1; D gene uncertain. Trimming pared 1 base from V and 0 bases from J, leaving 12 bases between. From germline, CDR1 is KGHDR and CDR2 SFDVKD. The CDR3 consists of 17 residues.

Here the CDR3 reads CASSAGLTNEKLFF. CDR3 coding DNA: TGTGCCAGCAGCGCCGGGTTAACTAATGAAAAACTGTTTTTT. This chain connects TRBV5-4 to TRBJ1-4; D is uncertain. This CDR3 comprises 14 residues. V shed 4 bases and J shed 1 base, with 8 bases lying between them. In germline, CDR1 is SGHNT, CDR2 YYREEE (reference sequence).

This chain connects TRBV7-8 to TRBJ2-2; 11 bases agree with TRBD2. The V gene end was trimmed by 0 bases and the J gene end by 6 bases; junction bases not matched to a gene: 3. There are 16 residues in the CDR3. The germline CDR1 and CDR2 sequences are SGHVS and FQNEAQ. CDR3 in DNA: TGTGCCAGCAGCTTAGCGCCACTAGCGGGAGCCGGGGAGCTGTTTTTT. As protein: CASSLAPLAGAGELFF.

V is TRBV11-3 and J is TRBJ2-1, with TRBD1 as a possible D gene (5 bases). The ends were cut back, 3 bases at V and 1 base at J, with 13 bases in the middle. The CDR3 extends over 16 amino acids. The V gene's germline CDR1 is SGHNT and CDR2 YENEEA. The DNA for the CDR3 is TGTGCCAGCAGCTTCAGGGCCTTGCGATCCTACAATGAGCAGTTCTTC. Translation: CASSFRALRSYNEQFF. Filled out from reference TRBV11-3 and TRBJ2-1, the complete variable domain reads EAGVVQSPRYKIIEKKQPVAFWCNPISGHNTLYWYLQNLGQGPELLIRYENEEAVDDSQLPKDRFSAERLKGVDSTLKIQPAELGDSAVYLCASSFRALRSYNEQFFGPGTRLTVL.

As DNA, the CDR3 is TGTGCCAGCAGTCTCCCGGGACAGACGGAGCCCCAGCATTTT. Its translation is CASSLPGQTEPQHF. This chain joins TRBV6-5 and TRBJ1-5; 7 bases fit TRBD1. With V trimmed by 5 bases and J by 8 bases, 9 bases remained unmatched. Germline V gene data show CDR1 as MNHEY and CDR2 as SVGAGI. There are 14 residues in the CDR3.